Listed here are 19 T cell receptor beta chains from one sample, sequenced in a study of blood T cells in healthy people across ages. It was with a sample-barcoded 5' primer and a J-beta primer mix that a second PCR of roughly 6 to 12 cycles was run. TCRdb redid the calling of the 5' RACE reads with MiXCR, one entry per CDR3 protein. Of 1.5 million to 1.8 million distinct CDR3 sequences in the sample, 35% to 45% were seen once. The specimen was blood. These receptors were collected from a woman aged 18-29 years in good health.

The table lists this clonotype with many counts. The genes are TRBV4-3 and TRBJ2-3, with 9 bases aligning to TRBD2. Germline CDR1 is LGHNA and CDR2 is YSLEER. V gave up 0 bases and J gave up 0 bases; unmatched junction bases: 7. The CDR3 has 18 residues. The DNA for the CDR3 is TGCGCCAGCAGCCAAGAGGCGGGGGGGCCGGTTAGCACAGATACGCAGTATTTT. It translates to CASSQEAGGPVSTDTQYF.

This clonotype was recorded only once. CDR3 nucleotides: TGTGCCAGCAGCCCGAGGGAGGGGGCTCACTATGGCTACACCTTC. Protein: CASSPREGAHYGYTF. The chain links TRBV13 to TRBJ1-2; 7 bases line up with TRBD1. Losses at the gene ends were 5 bases for V and 3 bases for J; bases not matched to a gene: 9. Germline CDR1 is PRHDT and CDR2 is FYEKMQ (reference sequence). The CDR3 sequence is 15 residues long.

The chain's CDR3 is CSVEDYRGLNNEQFF. Written as DNA, the CDR3 is TGCAGCGTTGAAGATTACAGGGGCCTCAACAATGAGCAGTTCTTC. J is TRBJ2-1 and V is TRBV29-1, with 7 bases identical to TRBD1. There are 15 residues in the CDR3. The germline V gene encodes CDR1 SQVTM and CDR2 ANQGSEA. Trimming removed 0 bases from V and 5 bases from J; junction bases left unmatched: 7.

The chain couples TRBV7-2 to TRBJ2-3, with 7 bases lining up with TRBD1. The germline V gene has CDR1 SGHTA and CDR2 FQGNSA. The CDR3 is 14 amino acids. The V segment lost 3 bases and the J segment 2 bases; nucleotides outside the gene matches: 2. This CDR3 reads CASSLDRTTDTQYF. In nucleotides, the CDR3 is TGTGCCAGCAGCTTGGACAGGACCACAGATACGCAGTATTTT.

For this clonotype: A much larger clone is a single base away; this may be a read error. The rearrangement uses TRBV29-1 and TRBJ2-5, with 9 bases matching TRBD2. The length of the CDR3 is 12 residues. The ends lost 1 base at V and 11 bases at J; junction bases unmatched: 5. Germline V gene lookup returns CDR1 SQVTM and CDR2 ANQGSEA. The CDR3 sequence: CSVEGLAAEQYF. DNA of the CDR3: TGCAGCGTTGAAGGACTAGCGGCTGAGCAGTACTTC.

The V gene is TRBV6-2 or TRBV6-3, the J gene TRBJ2-3, with 8 bases aligning to TRBD1. Trimming at V came to 0 bases and at J to 1 base, leaving 9 bases not matched to a gene. This CDR3 is built from 18 residues. Germline V gene data show CDR1 as MNHEY and CDR2 as SVGEGT. The chain's CDR3 is CASSYSYLTGARTDTQYF. CDR3 in DNA: TGTGCCAGCAGTTACTCGTACCTGACAGGGGCCCGCACAGATACGCAGTATTTT.

This clonotype was seen a few times. This sequence joins TRBV6-2 or TRBV6-3 and TRBJ2-5, with 11 bases aligning to TRBD2. The J call could be wrong; TRBJ2-7 is a better fit for the DNA end. CDR1 is MNHEY and CDR2 is SVGEGT in the germline V gene. CDR3 size: 14 residues. The CDR3 nucleotides are TGTGCCAGCAAAGATAGCGGGGGGGCGGACGAGCAGTACTTC. Translating gives CASKDSGGADEQYF.

The chain couples TRBV29-1 to TRBJ2-7; D possibly uses TRBD1 or TRBD2 (5 bases each). Germline V CDR1 and CDR2: SQVTM, ANQGSEA. The CDR3 covers 15 residues. V lost 3 bases to trimming and J lost 1 base, with 16 bases between them. CDR3 region: CSVEGLMGTSYEQYF. CDR3 nucleotides: TGCAGCGTTGAGGGCCTTATGGGGACGTCCTACGAGCAGTACTTC.

The chain couples TRBV5-1 to TRBJ1-2, with D possibly TRBD1 on 5 matching bases. Trimming took off 5 bases at V and 4 bases at J, with 15 bases between the two ends. The germline gives CDR1 SGHRS, CDR2 YFSETQ. The CDR3 sequence is 14 residues long. CDR3 region: CASSGGRTLYGYTF. CDR3 in DNA: TGCGCCAGCAGTGGGGGACGTACTCTCTATGGCTACACCTTC.

The rearrangement joins TRBV12-3 or TRBV12-4 to TRBJ2-2, with 9 bases aligning to TRBD2. With V trimmed by 5 bases and J by 5 bases, 18 bases remained unmatched. This CDR3 comprises 19 residues. The CDR3 sequence: CASSTTGTSRGARTGELFF. The DNA for the CDR3 is TGTGCCAGCAGTACCACCGGGACTAGCAGGGGGGCGAGAACCGGGGAGCTGTTTTTT.

This chain uses TRBV4-1 with TRBJ1-4; a weak D match, TRBD1 (5 bases). CDR3 length equals 15 residues. V lost 3 bases and J lost 1, with 9 bases in between. Germline V CDR1 and CDR2: MGHRA, YSYEKL. The CDR3 coding sequence is TGCGCCAGCAGCCACCCCCAGGGAACTAATGAAAAACTGTTTTTT. Protein product: CASSHPQGTNEKLFF.

The rearrangement joins TRBV27 to TRBJ2-5; 8 bases align to TRBD2. Unmatched junction bases numbered 7, after V lost 10 bases and J lost 3 bases. Germline loops: CDR1 MNHEY, CDR2 SMNVEV (reference sequence). The CDR3 covers 13 residues. Here the CDR3 DNA reads TGTGCCAACAGACGAGCGGGAGAAGAGACCCAGTACTTC. It yields the protein CANRRAGEETQYF.

The genes are TRBV6-2 or TRBV6-3 and TRBJ2-5; D may be TRBD1 or TRBD2 (5 bases each). V lost 7 bases, J lost 11 bases, and 23 bases lay in between. Germline V gene sequence: CDR1 MNHEY, CDR2 SVGEGT. CDR3 length: 14 amino acids. The CDR3 spells CASNSGRNYNEQYF. CDR3 bases: TGTGCCAGCAATTCGGGACGTAACTACAATGAGCAGTACTTC.

This clonotype was seen ten or more times. The chain recombines TRBV11-2 with TRBJ2-7; D unclear. The CDR3 has 14 amino acids. Per the germline V gene, CDR1 is SGHAT and CDR2 is FQNNGV. Trimming took off 1 base at V and 3 bases at J, with 10 bases between the two ends. DNA of the CDR3: TGTGCCAGCAGCTTAGTCCGGGCTAGCTACGAGCAGTACTTC. Amino acid sequence: CASSLVRASYEQYF.

The CDR3 DNA reads as TGTGCCAGCAGTTTAGCCCCCCCCGAGTTTCAGCCCCAGCATTTT. It yields the protein CASSLAPPEFQPQHF. The chain is built from TRBV27 and TRBJ1-5; D not resolved. The V gene lost 2 bases and the J gene lost 6 bases, with 14 bases spanning the gap. Germline V gene lookup returns CDR1 MNHEY and CDR2 SMNVEV (reference sequence). The CDR3 is made up of 15 amino acids.

This clonotype was seen a few times. The chain combines TRBV24-1 with TRBJ2-5, with 8 bases identical to TRBD2. J lost 4 bases, V lost 8 bases, and 5 bases had no gene match. The CDR3 loop spans 13 amino acids. Per the germline V gene, CDR1 is KGHDR and CDR2 is SFDVKD. The chain's CDR3 is CATKYRGGETQYF. In nucleotides, the CDR3 is TGTGCCACCAAGTACCGGGGGGGAGAGACCCAGTACTTC.

This clonotype was counted a few times. The CDR3 loop reads CASSATDRYSTYEQYF. The CDR3 bases are TGTGCCAGCAGCGCGACGGACAGGTACTCTACCTACGAGCAGTACTTC. J is TRBJ2-7 and V is TRBV7-9; 7 bases agree with TRBD1. The germline gives CDR1 SEHNR, CDR2 FQNEAQ (reference sequence). The CDR3 is 16 amino acids. Unmatched junction bases numbered 12, after V lost 5 bases and J lost 2 bases.

The CDR3 sequence: CASSPRGRGTGDSVPQYF. The CDR3 nucleotides read TGCGCCAGCAGCCCGCGAGGTAGGGGGACAGGGGATTCCGTTCCGCAGTATTTT. The chain recombines TRBV5-1 with TRBJ2-3; 10 bases line up with TRBD1. Germline V gene data show CDR1 as SGHRS and CDR2 as YFSETQ. The ends lost 4 bases at V and 10 bases at J; junction bases unmatched: 21. The CDR3 has 18 residues.

There are a few counts of this clonotype. V gene TRBV7-3 combines with J gene TRBJ2-1, with 7 bases matching TRBD2. CDR3 length: 19 amino acids. Germline assignment: CDR1 SGHTA and CDR2 FQGTGA. With 1 base clipped from V and 6 bases from J, the junction kept 18 bases outside the gene matches. The DNA for the CDR3 is TGTGCCAGCAGCTTAATGGGAGCTAAGCTAGCGGTTAAGGCCAATGAGCAGTTCTTC. It is translated as CASSLMGAKLAVKANEQFF.